This T cell receptor (beta chain) was recovered during a study of blood T cell repertoires in COVID-19. Assay: immunoSEQ multiplex PCR; the TCRdb copy retains only in-frame clones and omits some. The table records some 330,000 clones, 89% of them present only once. There are 15 residues in the CDR3. The germline gives CDR1 LNHDA, CDR2 SQIVND (reference sequence). J lost 3 bases, V lost 6 bases, and 9 bases had no gene match. In Seattle, patients joined the study during active infection and were tracked longitudinally. The sequence was obtained from a woman in her twenties or thirties with COVID-19, enrolled during active disease. This chain joins TRBV19 and TRBJ1-1, with 8 positions matching TRBD1. Input material: peripheral blood. The CDR3 nucleotides are TGTGCCAGTAGACCTTGGACAGGGTCCGACACTGAAGCTTTCTTT. As protein: CASRPWTGSDTEAFF.